This paragraph reports one T cell receptor beta chain. This same CDR3 is encoded by further DNA sequences in the sample. The table came from immunoSEQ multiplex PCR; TCRdb's copy has only in-frame clones and leaves some out. This sample has approximately 280,000 clones; around 86% occur once, and the top ten carry about 2.2%. This sample was included in a study of blood T cell repertoires in COVID-19. On the study more broadly: The cDNA or gDNA used as material had been derived from T cells, B-cell-depleted T cells, or PBMCs.

The CDR3 contains 14 residues. The V segment lost 5 bases and the J segment 2 bases; nucleotides outside the gene matches: 2. Germline CDR1 and CDR2: SNHLY and FYNNEI. Sequenced sample: peripheral blood. The receptor was derived from a woman in her 30s who had recovered from COVID-19. The genes are TRBV2 and TRBJ1-5, with 8 bases that match TRBD1. The CDR3 spells CASSPDRGNQPQHF. The CDR3, as DNA: TGTGCCAGCAGTCCGGACAGGGGCAATCAGCCCCAGCATTTT.